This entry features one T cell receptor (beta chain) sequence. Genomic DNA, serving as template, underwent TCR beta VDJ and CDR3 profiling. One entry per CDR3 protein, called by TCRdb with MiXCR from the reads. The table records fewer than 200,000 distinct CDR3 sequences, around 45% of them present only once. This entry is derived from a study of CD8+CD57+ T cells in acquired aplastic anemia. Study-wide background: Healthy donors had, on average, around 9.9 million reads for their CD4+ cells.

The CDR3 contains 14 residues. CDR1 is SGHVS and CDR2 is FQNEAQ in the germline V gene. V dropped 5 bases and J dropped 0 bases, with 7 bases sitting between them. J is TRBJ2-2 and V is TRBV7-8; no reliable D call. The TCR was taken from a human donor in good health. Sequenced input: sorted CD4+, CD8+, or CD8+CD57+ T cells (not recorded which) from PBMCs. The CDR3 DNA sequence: TGTGCCAGCAGCGTGTTCTCGAACACCGGGGAGCTGTTTTTT. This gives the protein CASSVFSNTGELFF.